This T cell receptor beta chain emerged from a study of CD8+ T cells in alopecia areata. Looking at the study overall: Treated patients swallowed 5 to 10 mg of oral tofacitinib twice daily.

The sequencing template was cDNA reverse transcribed from extracted RNA. Sequenced by immunoSEQ multiplex PCR; TCRdb stores in-frame clones only, minus some. This sample has 200,000 to 250,000 clones, with less than 65% found just once. For this clone: Its specificity is unknown.

General study points: Numerous expanded lesional clones remained in scalp and blood during tofacitinib. TCR sharing was clearer in mice than between patients, perhaps partly owing to patient HLA diversity. Among the top 100, expanded CD8+ clones were significantly decreased by tofacitinib, as was scalp clonality.

Indicated treatment: oral pan-JAK inhibitor, 5-10 mg twice daily. V was pared by 6 bases and J by 3 bases, with 19 bases between. CDR1 and CDR2 (germline): MNHEY, SMNVEV (reference sequence). The CDR3 is 16 amino acids. The chain combines TRBV27 with TRBJ2-3; D is perhaps TRBD2 (7 bases). The clonotype originates from a human donor with alopecia areata. The starting material was CD4+ T cells sorted from blood, obtained at week 4, from a patient treated with tofacitinib. DNA of the CDR3: TGTGCCAGCAGGCGAGCCGGGGGGCCGTATACAGATACGCAGTATTTT. Protein product: CASRRAGGPYTDTQYF.